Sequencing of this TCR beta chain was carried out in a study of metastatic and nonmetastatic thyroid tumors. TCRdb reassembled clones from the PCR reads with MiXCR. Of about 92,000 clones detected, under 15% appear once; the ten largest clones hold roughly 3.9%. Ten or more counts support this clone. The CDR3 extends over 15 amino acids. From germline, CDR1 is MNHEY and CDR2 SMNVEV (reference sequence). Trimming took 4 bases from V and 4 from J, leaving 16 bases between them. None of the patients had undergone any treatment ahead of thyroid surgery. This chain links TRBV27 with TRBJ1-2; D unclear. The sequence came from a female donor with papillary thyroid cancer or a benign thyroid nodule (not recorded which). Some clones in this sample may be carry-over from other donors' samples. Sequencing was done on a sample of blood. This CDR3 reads CASSSSSYGSYGYTF. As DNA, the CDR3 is TGTGCCAGCAGTTCCTCCTCGTATGGCAGCTATGGCTACACCTTC.